The 13 T cell receptor beta chains given below trace back to one sample, sequenced in a study of OX40 agonist ivuxolimab in advanced cancers. Measured with immunoSEQ multiplex PCR; TCRdb has only the in-frame clones, and not every one. This table holds more than 9,500 clones, roughly 77% found once. Sequencing used CD4+ or CD8+ T cells sorted from blood, obtained in a trial of the OX40 agonist ivuxolimab. Source of these receptors: an adult with an advanced solid tumor such as melanoma, head and neck, liver or kidney cancer.

The V gene is TRBV27, the J gene TRBJ2-5; TRBD1 agrees at 7 bases. The germline gives CDR1 MNHEY, CDR2 SMNVEV (reference sequence). The CDR3 length is 13 residues. The trim removed 8 bases at V and 2 bases at J, leaving 5 bases unmatched. DNA of the CDR3: TGTGCCAGCTCCGACAGGGTACAAGAGACCCAGTACTTC. As protein: CASSDRVQETQYF.

This clone has a handful of counts. CDR3 protein: CASSSVGGGGELFF. The CDR3 DNA reads TGTGCCAGCAGTTCTGTAGGGGGAGGCGGGGAGCTGTTTTTT. This chain links TRBV28 with TRBJ2-2, with D possibly called TRBD1 or TRBD2 (6 bases each). CDR3 length: 14 residues. V was clipped by 4 bases and J by 7 bases, with 13 bases between them. Germline assignment: CDR1 MDHEN and CDR2 SYDVKM.

This chain uses TRBV9 with TRBJ1-2, with 8 positions matching TRBD1. The CDR3 totals 13 residues. Germline V CDR1 and CDR2: SGDLS, YYNGEE. J lost 8 bases, V lost 0 bases, and 3 bases had no gene match. CDR3 DNA sequence: TGTGCCAGCAGCGTAGCAGGGGGCCTGGGCTACACCTTC. It specifies CASSVAGGLGYTF. Filled out from reference TRBV9 and TRBJ1-2, the complete variable domain reads DSGVTQTPKHLITATGQRVTLRCSPRSGDLSVYWYQQSLDQGLQFLIQYYNGEERAKGNILERFSAQQFPDLHSELNLSSLELGDSALYFCASSVAGGLGYTFGSGTRLTVV.

The rearrangement uses TRBV5-6 and TRBJ1-1; unclear D gene. The ends were cut back, 7 bases at V and 0 bases at J, with 13 bases in the middle. CDR1 is SGHDT and CDR2 is YYEEEE in the germline V gene. The CDR3 contains 14 residues. CDR3 amino acids: CASARFSMNTEAFF. CDR3 in DNA: TGTGCCAGCGCTAGGTTTTCCATGAACACTGAAGCTTTCTTT.

V is TRBV30 and J is TRBJ1-2; D ambiguous. The length of the CDR3 is 13 residues. Trimming removed 0 bases from V and 0 bases from J, with 5 bases in between. Germline V gene data show CDR1 as GTSNPN and CDR2 as SVGIG (reference sequence). The CDR3 sequence is CAWSVTTNYGYTF. The DNA of the CDR3 is TGTGCCTGGAGTGTGACTACTAACTATGGCTACACCTTC.

The chain has TRBV10-3 and TRBJ2-7, with 7 bases fitting TRBD2. The CDR3 sequence is 13 residues long. Germline V gene lookup returns CDR1 ENHRY and CDR2 SYGVKD. The V segment lost 6 bases and the J segment 2 bases; nucleotides outside the gene matches: 4. The CDR3 spells CAIRSGDAYEQYF. CDR3 nucleotide sequence: TGTGCCATCAGGAGCGGGGACGCCTACGAGCAGTACTTC.

This clone was seen only once. J is TRBJ2-2 and V is TRBV6-1; 14 bases are shared with TRBD2. This CDR3 has 14 residues. With 10 bases clipped from V and 8 bases from J, the junction kept 6 bases outside the gene matches. Germline loops: CDR1 MNHNS, CDR2 SASEGT. The CDR3 sequence is CATPGLAGVGELFF. CDR3 coding DNA: TGTGCCACCCCGGGACTAGCGGGAGTAGGGGAGCTGTTTTTT.

This sequence joins TRBV29-1 and TRBJ2-3; 15 bases map to TRBD2. This CDR3 region has 15 residues. The germline gives CDR1 SQVTM, CDR2 ANQGSEA. The ends lost 5 bases at V and 5 bases at J; junction bases unmatched: 5. The CDR3: CSVKRTSGRGDTQYF. The CDR3 region has the DNA TGCAGCGTTAAACGGACTAGCGGGAGGGGAGATACGCAGTATTTT.

V gene TRBV7-9 combines with J gene TRBJ1-3; no definite D call. The CDR3 has 15 amino acids. Trimming took off 5 bases at V and 0 bases at J, with 11 bases between the two ends. Germline values: CDR1 SEHNR, CDR2 FQNEAQ (reference sequence). The CDR3 spells CASSDWPGSGNTIYF. The CDR3, as DNA: TGTGCCAGCAGCGATTGGCCCGGCTCTGGAAACACCATATATTTT.

CDR3 in DNA: TGTGCCAGCAGCTTAGGTTCGGGAGGGGGTCAAGAGACCCAGTACTTC. Protein sequence: CASSLGSGGGQETQYF. The gene calls are TRBV7-3 and TRBJ2-5, with 8 positions matching TRBD2. Trimming removed 2 bases from V and 2 bases from J; junction bases left unmatched: 7. This CDR3 is built from 16 residues. Germline assignment: CDR1 SGHTA and CDR2 FQGTGA.

This chain joins TRBV4-2 and TRBJ2-7; D is unclear. Germline V gives CDR1 LGHNA, CDR2 YNFKEQ. This CDR3 comprises 12 residues. Trimming stripped 2 bases from V and 2 bases from J, with 4 bases between. The CDR3 DNA follows: TGTGCCAGCAGCCAACATACCTACGAGCAGTACTTC. Protein sequence: CASSQHTYEQYF.

The chain combines TRBV7-2 with TRBJ2-7; 15 positions agree with TRBD2. Germline V gene lookup returns CDR1 SGHTA and CDR2 FQGNSA. V shed 6 bases, J shed 8 bases, and the junction held 8 bases outside the gene matches. The CDR3 covers 15 residues. This CDR3 is CASRPGLAGGTKQYF. CDR3 DNA sequence: TGTGCCAGCAGACCGGGACTAGCGGGAGGCACTAAGCAGTACTTC.

This clone has only a few counts. This chain links TRBV5-6 with TRBJ1-2; tentatively, D is TRBD1 (5 bases). The V gene lost 4 bases and the J gene lost 8 bases, with 18 bases spanning the gap. The CDR3 has 14 residues. The germline gives CDR1 SGHDT, CDR2 YYEEEE. CDR3 DNA sequence: TGTGCCAGCAGCCCCCTTCCGGGACTGAAGGGCTACACCTTC. Translation: CASSPLPGLKGYTF.